The 24 T cell receptor beta chains given below trace back to one sample, sequenced in a study of blood T cell repertoires in COVID-19. Only in-frame clones appear in the TCRdb table, and some are missing; sequencing was by immunoSEQ multiplex PCR. Altogether more than 150,000 clones are present, about 90% being singletons, with the ten largest covering around 2.9%. The sequenced sample consisted of peripheral blood. Receptors originate from a man between 60 and 70 years old with acute or convalescent COVID-19.

The genes are TRBV19 and TRBJ1-2; no definite D call. There are 14 residues in the CDR3. The germline V gene has CDR1 LNHDA and CDR2 SQIVND (reference sequence). The V gene lost 2 bases and the J gene lost 2 bases, with 9 bases spanning the gap. The CDR3 protein is CASSIQVINYGYTF. In DNA, the CDR3 is TGTGCCAGTAGTATACAGGTCATCAACTATGGCTACACCTTC.

The chain uses TRBV15 and TRBJ1-3, with D tentatively TRBD1 (6 bases). The CDR3 loop spans 14 amino acids. The germline V gene has CDR1 LNHNV and CDR2 YYDKDF (reference sequence). Deletions cut 1 base from V and 7 bases from J, with 11 bases between. The CDR3 bases are TGTGCCACCAGCAGAGGGGACAAAGGGAACACCATATATTTT. Its translation is CATSRGDKGNTIYF.

The chain carries TRBV18 and TRBJ1-2; D unresolved. Deletions cut 3 bases from V and 8 bases from J, with 19 bases between. Germline CDR1 KGHSH, CDR2 LQKENI. The CDR3 covers 15 residues. The CDR3 loop reads CASSPPGPGGRGYTF. DNA for the CDR3: TGTGCCAGCTCACCTCCTGGGCCCGGCGGGAGGGGCTACACCTTC.

This clone was picked up one time. The rearrangement uses TRBV6-5 and TRBJ1-5; no definite D call. Germline V lookup: CDR1 MNHEY, CDR2 SVGAGI. Trimming stripped 0 bases from V and 6 bases from J, with 12 bases between. The CDR3 loop spans 15 amino acids. The CDR3 nucleotides read TGTGCCAGCAGTTACTCGCGCGGGTCCGGTCAGCCCCAGCATTTT. This encodes CASSYSRGSGQPQHF.

The chain recombines TRBV19 with TRBJ1-3; possibly TRBD1 for D (5 bases). Trimming cost V 7 bases and J 2 bases, with 15 bases left between them. The CDR3 has 15 residues. Per germline, CDR1 LNHDA and CDR2 SQIVND (reference sequence). In DNA, the CDR3 is TGTGCCAGTACTAGGGGTGACCTCACTGGAAACACCATATATTTT. This sequence encodes CASTRGDLTGNTIYF.

The V gene is TRBV5-1, the J gene TRBJ1-1; 10 bases match TRBD1. Germline V CDR1 and CDR2: SGHRS, YFSETQ. CDR3 length equals 16 residues. The junction had 8 bases not matched to a gene; V was cut back by 6 bases and J by 0 bases. This CDR3 reads CASTYQGQGMNTEAFF. Here the CDR3 DNA reads TGCGCCAGCACCTACCAGGGACAGGGGATGAACACTGAAGCTTTCTTT.

The chain recombines TRBV9 with TRBJ1-2; 7 bases match TRBD1. The CDR3 consists of 13 residues. Germline V gene lookup returns CDR1 SGDLS and CDR2 YYNGEE. With V trimmed by 2 bases and J by 2 bases, 0 bases remained unmatched. The CDR3 nucleotides are TGTGCCAGCAGCGTGACAGGGAACTATGGCTACACCTTC. Its translation is CASSVTGNYGYTF.

CDR3 sequence: CASSIPGQGSGVYNEQFF. CDR3 bases: TGCGCCAGCAGCATACCGGGACAGGGCTCGGGGGTCTACAATGAGCAGTTCTTC. The chain is built from TRBV5-1 and TRBJ2-1; 9 positions agree with TRBD1. The CDR3 sequence is 18 residues long. Germline V gene data show CDR1 as SGHRS and CDR2 as YFSETQ. Trimming cost V 4 bases and J 3 bases; bases outside gene matches: 14.

The chain couples TRBV18 to TRBJ2-1; 10 bases match TRBD2. The CDR3 runs to 15 residues. The germline V gene encodes CDR1 KGHSH and CDR2 LQKENI. Losses at the gene ends were 4 bases for V and 4 bases for J; bases not matched to a gene: 4. The CDR3, as DNA: TGTGCCAGCTCACTACGGACTAGCGGTTACAATGAGCAGTTCTTC. Its translation: CASSLRTSGYNEQFF.

V is TRBV11-2 and J is TRBJ1-2; 8 bases fit TRBD1. The trim removed 5 bases at V and 6 bases at J, leaving 8 bases unmatched. From germline, CDR1 is SGHAT and CDR2 FQNNGV. The CDR3 covers 14 residues. CDR3 loop: CASSLEDRGDGYTF. CDR3 DNA: TGTGCCAGCAGCCTCGAAGACAGGGGCGATGGCTACACCTTC.

The rearrangement links TRBV19 to TRBJ2-1; TRBD1 aligns across 8 bases. The germline V gene encodes CDR1 LNHDA and CDR2 SQIVND (reference sequence). The CDR3 consists of 19 residues. Trimming cost V 2 bases and J 0 bases; bases outside gene matches: 12. The DNA of the CDR3 is TGTGCCAGTAGTATAAGAGCCCAGGGGGCAATAAGCTCCTACAATGAGCAGTTCTTC. The encoded protein is CASSIRAQGAISSYNEQFF.

The genes are TRBV6-5 and TRBJ2-1; 10 bases fit TRBD2. This CDR3 region has 16 residues. The germline V gene has CDR1 MNHEY and CDR2 SVGAGI. Trimming cost V 2 bases and J 9 bases; bases outside gene matches: 10. CDR3 DNA: TGTGCCAGCAGTTACGGGTGGCCTAGCGGGGGAGGTGAGCAGTTCTTC. Its translation is CASSYGWPSGGGEQFF.

V gene TRBV30 combines with J gene TRBJ1-5; D gene ambiguous. The CDR3 totals 13 residues. Germline values: CDR1 GTSNPN, CDR2 SVGIG (reference sequence). V was trimmed by 1 base and J by 3 bases, leaving 7 bases between them. CDR3 amino acids: CAWSGAYNQPQHF. In nucleotides, the CDR3 is TGTGCCTGGAGTGGGGCGTACAATCAGCCCCAGCATTTT.

In this sample, this clone turned up once. The chain couples TRBV2 to TRBJ1-1; 9 nucleotides align to TRBD1. From germline, CDR1 is SNHLY and CDR2 FYNNEI. The CDR3 contains 15 residues. V was clipped by 3 bases and J by 1 base; unmatched bases: 3. The CDR3 coding sequence is TGTGCCAGCAGTGAGTTGGGACAGGGGAACACTGAAGCTTTCTTT. Translated: CASSELGQGNTEAFF. Full variable domain (outside the CDR3, taken from reference TRBV2 and TRBJ1-1): EPEVTQTPSHQVTQMGQEVILRCVPISNHLYFYWYRQILGQKVEFLVSFYNNEISEKSEIFDDQFSVERPDGSNFTLKIRSTKLEDSAMYFCASSELGQGNTEAFFGQGTRLTVV.

The chain combines TRBV5-1 with TRBJ2-3; 8 bases fit TRBD1. CDR1 SGHRS and CDR2 YFSETQ come from the germline V gene. The junction had 7 bases not matched to a gene; V was cut back by 0 bases and J by 1 base. The length of the CDR3 is 17 residues. This CDR3 reads CASSLARTGPGTDTQYF. Here the CDR3 DNA reads TGCGCCAGCAGCTTGGCAAGGACAGGGCCTGGCACAGATACGCAGTATTTT.

This chain connects TRBV24-1 to TRBJ2-1; TRBD1 might be the D (6 bases). The CDR3 has 16 amino acids. Trimming left V 4 bases short and J 3 bases short, with 15 bases between. In germline, CDR1 is KGHDR, CDR2 SFDVKD. The CDR3 DNA sequence: TGTGCCACCAGTGACCCTTACAGGGCCCGCTACAATGAGCAGTTCTTC. Protein product: CATSDPYRARYNEQFF.

The chain combines TRBV29-1 with TRBJ2-7, with TRBD1 as a possible D gene (6 bases). The CDR3 has 14 residues. Trimming stripped 4 bases from V and 3 bases from J, with 16 bases between. Germline V gives CDR1 SQVTM, CDR2 ANQGSEA. This chain's CDR3 is CSVVSPGQVYEQYF. For the CDR3, the DNA is TGCAGCGTTGTATCACCGGGACAAGTCTACGAGCAGTACTTC.

The gene calls are TRBV20-1 and TRBJ2-7; D call uncertain. Trimming cost V 6 bases and J 9 bases, with 15 bases left between them. CDR3 length: 11 amino acids. Germline CDR1 and CDR2: DFQATT and SNEGSKA (reference sequence). In nucleotides, the CDR3 is TGCAGTGCGAACCAGGTGAAAGGGCAGTACTTC. It yields the protein CSANQVKGQYF.

This clone was observed a single time. CDR3 in amino acids: CASSLQGLAISYNEQFF. CDR3 nucleotides: TGCGCCAGCAGCTTGCAGGGACTAGCGATCTCCTACAATGAGCAGTTCTTC. J is TRBJ2-1 and V is TRBV5-1, with TRBD2 matching 10 bases. After removal of 1 base from V and 0 bases from J, the junction contained 4 bases not matched to a gene. Per germline, CDR1 SGHRS and CDR2 YFSETQ. This CDR3 is 17 amino acids long.

V and J are TRBV11-2 and TRBJ1-4; 8 bases are a match to TRBD1. The germline gives CDR1 SGHAT, CDR2 FQNNGV. V gave up 1 base and J gave up 12 bases; unmatched junction bases: 7. The CDR3 contains 14 residues. This CDR3 is CASSLGQGIRELFF. The CDR3 bases are TGTGCCAGCAGCTTAGGACAGGGGATTCGGGAACTGTTTTTT.

This chain links TRBV2 with TRBJ2-5; 8 nucleotides match TRBD1. The CDR3 sequence is 15 residues long. Germline V gene data show CDR1 as SNHLY and CDR2 as FYNNEI. V shed 8 bases and J 1 base; nucleotides not matched to a gene: 9. CDR3 in amino acids: CASGSTGGLQETQYF. CDR3 bases: TGTGCCAGCGGATCAACAGGGGGACTCCAAGAGACCCAGTACTTC. The whole variable domain, filled in from reference TRBV2 and TRBJ2-5, reads EPEVTQTPSHQVTQMGQEVILRCVPISNHLYFYWYRQILGQKVEFLVSFYNNEISEKSEIFDDQFSVERPDGSNFTLKIRSTKLEDSAMYFCASGSTGGLQETQYFGPGTRLLVL.

The J gene is TRBJ1-2, the V gene TRBV2; 9 bases map to TRBD1. Germline assignment: CDR1 SNHLY and CDR2 FYNNEI. The CDR3 sequence is 15 residues long. Trimming removed 7 bases from V and 2 bases from J; junction bases left unmatched: 8. The CDR3 loop is CASTQTGGQNYGYTF. CDR3 DNA sequence: TGTGCCAGCACTCAGACAGGGGGACAAAACTATGGCTACACCTTC.

The rearrangement joins TRBV5-5 to TRBJ2-7; tentative D call: TRBD2 (5 bases). V dropped 4 bases and J dropped 9 bases, with 17 bases sitting between them. Germline V gene sequence: CDR1 SGHKS, CDR2 YYEKEE (reference sequence). The CDR3 is 13 amino acids. The CDR3 loop is CASSPGVSSGQYF. As DNA, the CDR3 is TGTGCCAGCAGCCCCGGGGTCTCTTCGGGGCAGTACTTC.

The V and J genes are TRBV19 and TRBJ2-2, with TRBD1 identical over 9 bases. Losses at the gene ends were 4 bases for V and 5 bases for J; bases not matched to a gene: 5. The CDR3 runs to 15 residues. CDR1 LNHDA and CDR2 SQIVND come from the germline V gene (reference sequence). Here the CDR3 reads CASSTNRGRTGELFF. DNA of the CDR3: TGTGCCAGTAGTACTAACAGGGGGCGGACCGGGGAGCTGTTTTTT.